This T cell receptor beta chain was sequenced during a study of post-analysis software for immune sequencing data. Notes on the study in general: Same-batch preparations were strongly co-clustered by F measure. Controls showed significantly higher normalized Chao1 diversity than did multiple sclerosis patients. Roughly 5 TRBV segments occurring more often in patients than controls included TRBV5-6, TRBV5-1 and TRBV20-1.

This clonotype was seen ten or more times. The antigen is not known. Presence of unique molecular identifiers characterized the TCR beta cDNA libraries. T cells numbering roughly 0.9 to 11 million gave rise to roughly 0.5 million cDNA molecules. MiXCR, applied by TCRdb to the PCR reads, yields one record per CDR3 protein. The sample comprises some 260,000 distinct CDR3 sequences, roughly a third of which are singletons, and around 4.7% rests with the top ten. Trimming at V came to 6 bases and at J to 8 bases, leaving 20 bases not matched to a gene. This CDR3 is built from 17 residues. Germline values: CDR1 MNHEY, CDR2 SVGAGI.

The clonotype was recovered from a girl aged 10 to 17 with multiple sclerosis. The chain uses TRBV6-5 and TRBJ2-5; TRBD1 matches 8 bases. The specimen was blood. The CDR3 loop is CASSPGRGPPQSGTQYF. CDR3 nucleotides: TGTGCCAGCAGCCCCGGCAGGGGGCCACCCCAGTCAGGAACCCAGTACTTC.